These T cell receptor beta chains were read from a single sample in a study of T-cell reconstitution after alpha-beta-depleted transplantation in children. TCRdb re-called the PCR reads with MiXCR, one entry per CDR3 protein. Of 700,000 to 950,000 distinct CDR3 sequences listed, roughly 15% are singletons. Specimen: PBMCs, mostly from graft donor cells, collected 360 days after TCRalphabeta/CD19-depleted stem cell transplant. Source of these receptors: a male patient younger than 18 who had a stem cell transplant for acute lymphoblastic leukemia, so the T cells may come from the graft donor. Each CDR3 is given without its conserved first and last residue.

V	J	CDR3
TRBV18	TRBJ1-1	ASSGSVYTEAF
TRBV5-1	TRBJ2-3	ASSLAGSGSRARDTQY
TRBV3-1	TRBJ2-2	ASSLHSHNTGELF
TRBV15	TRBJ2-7	ATSRDWAKSYEQY
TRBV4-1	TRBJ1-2	ASSTGTANYGYT
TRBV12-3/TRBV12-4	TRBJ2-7	ASSLETSPTESSYEQY
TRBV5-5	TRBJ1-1	ASSLVGDRNTEAF
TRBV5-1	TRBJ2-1	ASSLAGLAETYNEQF
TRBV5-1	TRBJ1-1	ASSSGKVVRTEAF
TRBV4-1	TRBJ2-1	ASTAQGDEQF
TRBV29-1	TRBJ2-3	SVVEREAEDTQY
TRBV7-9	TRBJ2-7	ASSSIVDSYEQY
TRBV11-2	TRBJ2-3	ASSLPPGLAPDTQY
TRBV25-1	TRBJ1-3	ASSVGTFSSGNTIY
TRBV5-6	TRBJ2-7	ASNELAAPYEQY
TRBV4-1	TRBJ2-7	ASSQMGLANYEQY
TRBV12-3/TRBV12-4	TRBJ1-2	ASRRDYYGYT
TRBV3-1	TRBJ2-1	ASSHTGAGNEQF
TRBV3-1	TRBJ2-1	ASSQGGTGAFR
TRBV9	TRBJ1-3	ASSQGGGSGNTIY
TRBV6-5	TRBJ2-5	ASSYTRGVRGQETQY
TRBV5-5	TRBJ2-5	ASSLPGQGVETQY
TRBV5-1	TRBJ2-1	ASSLLAGIKSSYNEQF
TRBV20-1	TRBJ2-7	SASSGSTYEQY
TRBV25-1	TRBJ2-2	ASILGGELF
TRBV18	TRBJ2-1	ASSPGTQTNEQF
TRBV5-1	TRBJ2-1	ASSSSVLAGTQSEQF
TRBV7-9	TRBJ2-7	AGTGTSYEQY
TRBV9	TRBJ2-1	ASSGGRLNEQF
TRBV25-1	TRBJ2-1	ASSAPPLAVEQF
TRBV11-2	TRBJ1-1	ASRKPGTNTEAF
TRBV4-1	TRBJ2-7	ASSPLLRSRFPYEQY
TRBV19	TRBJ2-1	ASSAWDGYNEQF
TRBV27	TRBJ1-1	ASRKGALSQAF
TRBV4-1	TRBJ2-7	ASSQDLPVRTNVYEQY
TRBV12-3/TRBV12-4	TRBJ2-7	ASSKDGEQY
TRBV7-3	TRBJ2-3	ASSLIGRGTDTQY
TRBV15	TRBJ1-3	ATSRDLQGSGNTIY
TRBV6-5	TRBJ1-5	ASSYGGSNQPQH
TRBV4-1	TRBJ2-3	ASTLSQFGSTDTQY
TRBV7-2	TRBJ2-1	ASSLYPGGSYNEQF
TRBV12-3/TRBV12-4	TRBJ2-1	ASSLRAGSYNEQF
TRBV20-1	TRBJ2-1	SARSSGNTYNEQF
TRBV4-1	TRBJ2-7	ASRLRGTSSYEQY
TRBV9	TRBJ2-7	ASSKTGESSYEQY
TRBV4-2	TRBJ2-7	ASSQEWGGGYEQY
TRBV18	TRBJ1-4	ASPVATNEKLF
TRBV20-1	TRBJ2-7	SVPGLGPYEQY
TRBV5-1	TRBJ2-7	ASSAHGDADDEQY
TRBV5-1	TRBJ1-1	ASSLWFMNTEAF
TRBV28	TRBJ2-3	ASSNVGTWGTDTQY
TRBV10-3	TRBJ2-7	AMDRLAFLYEQY
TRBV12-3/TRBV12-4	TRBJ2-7	ASSLSMGTPRGSEQY
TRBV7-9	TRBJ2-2	AIPAKRSGELF
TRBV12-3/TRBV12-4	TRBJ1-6	ASSFDVGTGVSPLH